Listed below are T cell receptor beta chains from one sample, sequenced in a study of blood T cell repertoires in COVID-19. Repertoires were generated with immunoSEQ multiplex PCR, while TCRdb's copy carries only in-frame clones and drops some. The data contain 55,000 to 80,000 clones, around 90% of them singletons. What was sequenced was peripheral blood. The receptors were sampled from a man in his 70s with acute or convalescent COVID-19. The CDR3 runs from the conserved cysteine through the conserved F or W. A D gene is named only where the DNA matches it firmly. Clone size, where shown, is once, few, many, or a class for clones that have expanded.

CDR3aa: CASSVKATGYYNEQFF
CDR3nt: TGTGCCAGCAGCGTAAAGGCGACAGGATACTACAATGAGCAGTTCTTC
d_gene: NA
v_gene: TRBV9
j_gene: TRBJ2-1
abundance: once

CDR3aa: CASSIQGSYEQYF
CDR3nt: TGTGCCAGTAGTATTCAGGGATCCTACGAGCAGTACTTC
d_gene: NA
v_gene: TRBV19
j_gene: TRBJ2-7
abundance: few

CDR3aa: CASSEALPSYGYTF
CDR3nt: TGTGCCAGCAGTGAAGCGCTTCCCAGTTATGGCTACACCTTC
d_gene: NA
v_gene: TRBV2
j_gene: TRBJ1-2
abundance: NA

CDR3aa: CASSRTVNTGELFF
CDR3nt: TGTGCCAGCAGCAGGACAGTGAACACCGGGGAGCTGTTTTTT
d_gene: NA
v_gene: TRBV28
j_gene: TRBJ2-2
abundance: NA

CDR3aa: CASSLGAGAGYTF
CDR3nt: TGCGCCAGCAGCTTGGGGGCAGGGGCCGGCTACACCTTC
d_gene: NA
v_gene: TRBV5-1
j_gene: TRBJ1-2
abundance: NA

CDR3aa: CASSSGFGEQYF
CDR3nt: TGTGCCAGCAGCTCCGGCTTCGGGGAGCAGTACTTC
d_gene: NA
v_gene: TRBV12-3/TRBV12-4
j_gene: TRBJ2-7
abundance: NA

CDR3aa: CASIPQGRDTYGYTF
CDR3nt: TGTGCCAGCATCCCTCAGGGGAGGGATACCTATGGCTACACCTTC
d_gene: NA
v_gene: TRBV7-9
j_gene: TRBJ1-2
abundance: NA

CDR3aa: CASSPRTGSEQFF
CDR3nt: TGTGCCAGCAGCCCTCGGACAGGGAGCGAGCAGTTCTTC
d_gene: TRBD1
v_gene: TRBV11-1
j_gene: TRBJ2-1
abundance: few

CDR3aa: CATSREAGQGRSGYTF
CDR3nt: TGTGCCACCAGCAGAGAAGCGGGACAGGGACGAAGCGGCTACACCTTC
d_gene: TRBD1
v_gene: TRBV15
j_gene: TRBJ1-2
abundance: NA

CDR3aa: CASSRGGEAEQFF
CDR3nt: TGTGCCAGCAGCCGAGGCGGGGAGGCTGAGCAGTTCTTC
d_gene: NA
v_gene: TRBV14
j_gene: TRBJ2-1
abundance: few

CDR3aa: CASSVSSYNSPLHF
CDR3nt: TGTGCCAGCAGCGTGAGCTCCTATAATTCACCCCTCCACTTT
d_gene: NA
v_gene: TRBV2
j_gene: TRBJ1-6
abundance: NA

CDR3aa: CASSRRQGLPGEAFF
CDR3nt: TGTGCCAGCAGTAGAAGACAGGGTTTGCCGGGTGAAGCTTTCTTT
d_gene: TRBD1
v_gene: TRBV6-2/TRBV6-3
j_gene: TRBJ1-1
abundance: NA

CDR3aa: CASSLDSSGVGYEQYF
CDR3nt: TGTGCCAGCAGCTTGGATTCGTCAGGGGTGGGGTACGAGCAGTACTTC
d_gene: NA
v_gene: TRBV5-5
j_gene: TRBJ2-7
abundance: NA

CDR3aa: CASSTTPNYGYTF
CDR3nt: TGTGCCAGTAGTACCACACCTAACTATGGCTACACCTTC
d_gene: NA
v_gene: TRBV19
j_gene: TRBJ1-2
abundance: once

CDR3aa: CATSRERGPAEQFF
CDR3nt: TGTGCCACCAGCAGAGAGCGGGGTCCAGCTGAGCAGTTCTTC
d_gene: NA
v_gene: TRBV15
j_gene: TRBJ2-1
abundance: NA

CDR3aa: CATTTGADGKLFF
CDR3nt: TGTGCCACTACGACAGGGGCCGACGGGAAACTGTTTTTT
d_gene: TRBD1
v_gene: TRBV10-3
j_gene: TRBJ1-4
abundance: NA